The TCR beta chain described here comes from a study of shared clonotypes between healthy human individuals. Broader study findings: Relative to their counterparts shared across all four donors, non-shared clonotypes exhibited diminished generation probabilities.

As to this clone: Antigen specificity is unknown.

The table came from immunoSEQ multiplex PCR; TCRdb's copy has only in-frame clones and leaves some out. The sample includes millions of clones, about 95% of them seen just once. The study separated CD4+ cells into CD45RA+ naive and CD45RA-negative memory subsets. Germline assignment: CDR1 GTSNPN and CDR2 SVGIG (reference sequence). This CDR3 is built from 16 residues. The ends were cut back, 2 bases at V and 9 bases at J, with 20 bases in the middle. The source material was naive CD4+ T cells sorted from blood. Documented subset: CD45RA+ positively selected. The source is a man between 18 and 29 years old in good health. V is TRBV30 and J is TRBJ1-6; maybe TRBD1 (6 bases). CDR3 nucleotide sequence: TGTGCCTGGAGTAAGCCCGGGACACTCTTCGGTTCACCCCTCCACTTT. Translated: CAWSKPGTLFGSPLHF.